This entry concerns a single T cell receptor (beta chain). TCRdb called the 5' RACE reads again in MiXCR, with one record for every CDR3 protein. The table lists 520,000 or so distinct CDR3 sequences, roughly a fifth of them singletons, with 0.75% to 0.95% in the top ten. This entry belongs to a study of identical twins. The V segment lost 6 bases and the J segment 7 bases; nucleotides outside the gene matches: 3. CDR3 length equals 12 residues. The germline V gene encodes CDR1 DFQATT and CDR2 SNEGSKA (reference sequence). The sample also formed part of further work on T cells expressing NK-cell markers. That paper states: The authors sequenced eight donors, of whom seven were HCMV-seropositive and one was seronegative. Dominant NKG2C+ clonotypes in over 5 donors made up about 1.0-7.0% of CD8+ T cells. Also leading the CD3+CD56-NKG2C+ fraction in a handful of donors were these clonotypes.

The sample taken for sequencing was CD4+ T cells sorted from blood. The V gene is TRBV20-1, the J gene TRBJ1-4; 9 bases align to TRBD1. This clonotype was obtained from a woman between 18 and 29 years old in good health. The CDR3 sequence: CSADRGREKLFF. CDR3 nucleotides: TGCAGTGCGGACAGGGGCCGTGAAAAACTGTTTTTT.